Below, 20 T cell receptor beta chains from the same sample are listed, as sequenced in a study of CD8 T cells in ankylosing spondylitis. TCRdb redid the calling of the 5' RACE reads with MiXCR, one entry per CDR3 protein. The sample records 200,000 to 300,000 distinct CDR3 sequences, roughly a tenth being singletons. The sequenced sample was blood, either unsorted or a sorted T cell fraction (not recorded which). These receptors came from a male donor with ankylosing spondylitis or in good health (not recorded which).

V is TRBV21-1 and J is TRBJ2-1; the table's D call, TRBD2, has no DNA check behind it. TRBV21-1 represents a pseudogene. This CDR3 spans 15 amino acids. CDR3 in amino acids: CASSHRKLVTGEQFF. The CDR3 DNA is TGTGCCAGCAGCCACAGGAAACTAGTTACGGGTGAGCAGTTCTTC.

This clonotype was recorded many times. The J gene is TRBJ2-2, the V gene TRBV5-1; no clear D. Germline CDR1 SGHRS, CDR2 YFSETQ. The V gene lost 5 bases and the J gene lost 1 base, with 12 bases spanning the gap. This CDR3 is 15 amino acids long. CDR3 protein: CASSPNRQNTGELFF. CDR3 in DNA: TGCGCCAGCAGTCCCAATCGACAGAACACCGGGGAGCTGTTTTTT.

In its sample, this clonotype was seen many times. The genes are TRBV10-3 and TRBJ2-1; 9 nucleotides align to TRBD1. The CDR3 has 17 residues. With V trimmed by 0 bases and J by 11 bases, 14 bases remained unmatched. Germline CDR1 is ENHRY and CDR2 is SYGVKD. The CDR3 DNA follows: TGTGCCATCAGTGAGTCGACCCCACAGGGGGCAAGGGCCCAGCAGTTCTTC. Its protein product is CAISESTPQGARAQQFF.

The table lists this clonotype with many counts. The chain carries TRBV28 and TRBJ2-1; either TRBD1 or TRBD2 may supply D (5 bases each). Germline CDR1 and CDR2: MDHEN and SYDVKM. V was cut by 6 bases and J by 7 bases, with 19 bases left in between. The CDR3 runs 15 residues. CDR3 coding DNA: TGTGCCAGCAGCCACGGGACCTCAGTGGGGAATGAGCAGTTCTTC. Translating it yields CASSHGTSVGNEQFF.

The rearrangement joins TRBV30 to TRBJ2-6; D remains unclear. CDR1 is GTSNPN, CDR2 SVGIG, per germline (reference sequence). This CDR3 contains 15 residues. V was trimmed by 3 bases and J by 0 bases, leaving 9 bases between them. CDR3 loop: CAWSVEDSGANVLTF. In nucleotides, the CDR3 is TGTGCCTGGAGCGTAGAAGACTCTGGGGCCAACGTCCTGACTTTC.

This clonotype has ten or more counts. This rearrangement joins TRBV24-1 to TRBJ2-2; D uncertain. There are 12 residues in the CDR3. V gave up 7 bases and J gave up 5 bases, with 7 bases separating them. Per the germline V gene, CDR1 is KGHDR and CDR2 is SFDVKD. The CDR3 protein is CATSTATGELFF. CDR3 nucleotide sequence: TGTGCCACCAGCACAGCTACCGGGGAGCTGTTTTTT.

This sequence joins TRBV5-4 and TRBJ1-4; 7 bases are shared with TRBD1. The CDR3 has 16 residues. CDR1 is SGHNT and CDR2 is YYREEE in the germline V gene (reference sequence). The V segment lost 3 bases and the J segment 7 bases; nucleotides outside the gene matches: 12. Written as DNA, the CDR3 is TGTGCCAGCAGCTCGGGACAGCGGTCGTCTGGTGAAAAACTGTTTTTT. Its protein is CASSSGQRSSGEKLFF. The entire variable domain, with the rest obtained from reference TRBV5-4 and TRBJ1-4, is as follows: ETGVTQSPTHLIKTRGQQVTLRCSSQSGHNTVSWYQQALGQGPQFIFQYYREEENGRGNFPPRFSGLQFPNYSSELNVNALELDDSALYLCASSSGQRSSGEKLFFGSGTQLSVL.

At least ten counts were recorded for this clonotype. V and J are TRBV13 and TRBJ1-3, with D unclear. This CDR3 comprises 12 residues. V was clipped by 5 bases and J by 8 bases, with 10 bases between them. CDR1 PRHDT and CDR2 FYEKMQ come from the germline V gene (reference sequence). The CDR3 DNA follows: TGTGCCAGCAGCCAAAATAGAGACACCATATATTTT. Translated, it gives CASSQNRDTIYF.

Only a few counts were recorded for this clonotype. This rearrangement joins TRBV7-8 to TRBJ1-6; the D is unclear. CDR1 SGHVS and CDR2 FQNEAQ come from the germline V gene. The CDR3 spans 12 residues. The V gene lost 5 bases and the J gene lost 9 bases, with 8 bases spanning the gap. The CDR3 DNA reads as TGTGCCAGCAGCCGAGGGAGTTCACCCCTCCACTTT. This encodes CASSRGSSPLHF. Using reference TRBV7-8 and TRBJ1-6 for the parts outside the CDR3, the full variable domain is GAGVSQSPRYKVAKRGQDVALRCDPISGHVSLFWYQQALGQGPEFLTYFQNEAQLDKSGLPSDRFFAERPEGSVSTLKIQRTQQEDSAVYLCASSRGSSPLHFGNGTRLTVT.

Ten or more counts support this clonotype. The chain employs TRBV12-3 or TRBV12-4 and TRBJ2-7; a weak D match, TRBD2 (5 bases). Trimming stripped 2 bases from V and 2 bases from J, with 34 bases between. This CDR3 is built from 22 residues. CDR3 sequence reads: CASSLPSIPAMIECWRTYEQYF. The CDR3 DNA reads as TGTGCCAGCAGTTTACCCTCTATTCCGGCCATGATAGAATGCTGGAGGACCTACGAGCAGTACTTC.

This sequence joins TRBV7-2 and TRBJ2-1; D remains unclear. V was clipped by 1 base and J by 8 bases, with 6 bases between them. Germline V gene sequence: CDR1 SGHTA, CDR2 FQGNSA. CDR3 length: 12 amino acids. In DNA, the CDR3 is TGTGCCAGCAGCTTAGTGGAGCATGAGCAGTTCTTC. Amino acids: CASSLVEHEQFF.

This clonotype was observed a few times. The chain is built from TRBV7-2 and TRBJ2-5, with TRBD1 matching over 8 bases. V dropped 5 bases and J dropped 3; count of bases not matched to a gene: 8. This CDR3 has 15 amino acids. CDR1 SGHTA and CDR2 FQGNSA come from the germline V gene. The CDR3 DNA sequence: TGTGCCAGCAGCCCAGGGGGCCCGACGAAAGAGACCCAGTACTTC. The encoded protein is CASSPGGPTKETQYF.

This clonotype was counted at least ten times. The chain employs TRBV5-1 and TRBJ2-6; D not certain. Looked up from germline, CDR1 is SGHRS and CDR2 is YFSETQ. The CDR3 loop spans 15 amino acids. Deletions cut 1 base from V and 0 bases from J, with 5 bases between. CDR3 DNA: TGCGCCAGCAGCTTGAGAGGCTCTGGGGCCAACGTCCTGACTTTC. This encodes CASSLRGSGANVLTF.

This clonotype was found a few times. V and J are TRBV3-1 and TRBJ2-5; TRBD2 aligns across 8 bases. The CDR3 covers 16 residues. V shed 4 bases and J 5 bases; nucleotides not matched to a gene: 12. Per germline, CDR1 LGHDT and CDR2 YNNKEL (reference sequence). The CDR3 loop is CASSLSYGRADETQYF. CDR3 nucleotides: TGTGCCAGCAGCCTCTCCTACGGGAGGGCCGATGAGACCCAGTACTTC.

The CDR3 is CASSLVPSPQYF. DNA of the CDR3: TGTGCCAGCAGCTTAGTCCCTAGCCCCCAGTATTTT. The chain uses TRBV7-9 and TRBJ2-3; maybe TRBD2 (5 bases). The CDR3 extends over 12 amino acids. The V end lost 1 base, the J end lost 12 bases, and 11 bases lay between the germline ends. Germline V CDR1 and CDR2: SEHNR, FQNEAQ (reference sequence).

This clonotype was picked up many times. The CDR3 region is CASSLSLAGSTGELFF. The CDR3 DNA is TGCGCCAGCAGCTTGTCCCTAGCGGGGAGCACCGGGGAGCTGTTTTTT. The gene calls are TRBV5-1 and TRBJ2-2; 9 bases fit TRBD2. CDR3 length: 16 amino acids. V was clipped by 1 base and J by 4 bases; unmatched bases: 5. Per germline, CDR1 SGHRS and CDR2 YFSETQ.

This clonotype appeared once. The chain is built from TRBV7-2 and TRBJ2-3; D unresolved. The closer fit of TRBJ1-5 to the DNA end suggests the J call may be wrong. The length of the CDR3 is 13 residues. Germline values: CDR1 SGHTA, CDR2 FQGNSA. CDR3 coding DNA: TGTGCCAGCAGCTTACAGGCCACAGATACGCAGCATTTT. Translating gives CASSLQATDTQHF.

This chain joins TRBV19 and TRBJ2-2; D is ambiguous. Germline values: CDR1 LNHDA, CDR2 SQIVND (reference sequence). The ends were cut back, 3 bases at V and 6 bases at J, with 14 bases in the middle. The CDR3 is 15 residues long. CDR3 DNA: TGTGCCAGTAGTATGAACGACTCCCCCCCCGGGGAGCTGTTTTTT. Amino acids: CASSMNDSPPGELFF. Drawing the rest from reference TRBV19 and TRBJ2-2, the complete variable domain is DGGITQSPKYLFRKEGQNVTLSCEQNLNHDAMYWYRQDPGQGLRLIYYSQIVNDFQKGDIAEGYSVSREKKESFPLTVTSAQKNPTAFYLCASSMNDSPPGELFFGEGSRLTVL.

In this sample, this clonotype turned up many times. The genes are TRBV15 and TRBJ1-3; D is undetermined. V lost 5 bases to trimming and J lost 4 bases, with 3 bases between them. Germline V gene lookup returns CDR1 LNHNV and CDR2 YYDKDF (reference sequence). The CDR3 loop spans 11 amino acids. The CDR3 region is CATSQGNTIYF. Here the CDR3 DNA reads TGTGCCACCAGCCAGGGAAACACCATATATTTT.

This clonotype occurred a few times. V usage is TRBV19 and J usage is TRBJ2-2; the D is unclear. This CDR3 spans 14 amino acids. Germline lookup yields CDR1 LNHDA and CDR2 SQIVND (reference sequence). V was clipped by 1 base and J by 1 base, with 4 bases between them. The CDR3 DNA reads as TGTGCCAGTAGTATAGGTGGGAACACCGGGGAGCTGTTTTTT. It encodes CASSIGGNTGELFF.